This T cell receptor beta chain was retrieved from a study of blood T cell repertoires in COVID-19. Germline lookup yields CDR1 SGHRS and CDR2 YFSETQ. V shed 0 bases and J shed 1 base, with 8 bases lying between them. The CDR3 is made up of 16 amino acids. As originally analysed: It was from reference gene primer amplification that nucleated cell counts were estimated. TCRdb's copy holds only in-frame clones and misses some; the assay was immunoSEQ multiplex PCR. D and trimming come from the DNA, and the V and J calls and clone size come from that table. The table shows 250,000 to 300,000 clones, with about 90% occurring only once.

This clonotype originated in a woman aged 30 to 39 with COVID-19, enrolled during active disease. The chain combines TRBV5-1 with TRBJ2-6, with D possibly being TRBD2 (5 bases). The sequencing input was peripheral blood. The CDR3 loop is CASSLVPGSGANVLTF. The CDR3 bases are TGCGCCAGCAGCTTGGTGCCGGGGTCTGGGGCCAACGTCCTGACTTTC.